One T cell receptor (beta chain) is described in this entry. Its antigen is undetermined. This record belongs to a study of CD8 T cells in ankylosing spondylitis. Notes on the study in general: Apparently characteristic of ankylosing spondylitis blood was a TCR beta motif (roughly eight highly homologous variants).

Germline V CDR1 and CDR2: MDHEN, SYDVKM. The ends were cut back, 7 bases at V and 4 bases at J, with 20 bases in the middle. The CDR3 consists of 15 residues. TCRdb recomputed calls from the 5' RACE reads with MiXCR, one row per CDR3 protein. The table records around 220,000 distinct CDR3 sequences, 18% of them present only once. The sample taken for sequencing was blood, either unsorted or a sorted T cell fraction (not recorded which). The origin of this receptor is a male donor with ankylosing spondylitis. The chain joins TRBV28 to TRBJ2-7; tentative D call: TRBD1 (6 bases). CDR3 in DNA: TGTGCCAGCACCCCTACTGACAGGCTTGGGTACGAGCAGTACTTC. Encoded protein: CASTPTDRLGYEQYF.